These 26 T cell receptor beta chains came from one sample sequenced in a study of T cell changes during pregnancy in multiple sclerosis. Generated by immunoSEQ multiplex PCR, the TCRdb table keeps only in-frame clones and is missing some. The sample yields tens of thousands of clones, roughly 90% seen once. The material was CD8+ T cells from peripheral blood mononuclear cells, obtained in the third trimester of pregnancy. Receptor source: a female donor with multiple sclerosis, enrolled in a pregnancy study.

The chain employs TRBV2 and TRBJ1-2, with 9 bases that match TRBD1. CDR3 length: 15 amino acids. With 5 bases clipped from V and 5 bases from J, the junction kept 9 bases outside the gene matches. The germline CDR1 and CDR2 sequences are SNHLY and FYNNEI. CDR3 DNA: TGTGCCAGCAGTACAATCCCGGGACAGGGTTATGGCTACACCTTC. Translated: CASSTIPGQGYGYTF.

The chain couples TRBV25-1 to TRBJ2-7; 8 nucleotides align to TRBD2. CDR3 length: 14 amino acids. CDR1 is MGHDK, CDR2 SYGVNS, per germline. J gave up 4 bases and V 6 bases, and 8 bases lay outside the gene matches. The CDR3 protein is CASRARGAPYEQYF. DNA for the CDR3: TGTGCCAGCAGGGCGCGGGGGGCCCCGTACGAGCAGTACTTC.

The chain employs TRBV9 and TRBJ2-5; D might be TRBD1 (5 bases). Germline CDR1 is SGDLS and CDR2 is YYNGEE. The CDR3 has 14 amino acids. V lost 4 bases and J lost 3, with 13 bases in between. The CDR3 reads CASSTSLGEETQYF. DNA for the CDR3: TGTGCCAGCAGCACTTCCCTAGGGGAAGAGACCCAGTACTTC.

The J gene is TRBJ2-7, the V gene TRBV7-9; unclear D gene. The end of the DNA is better explained by TRBJ2-1, so the J call may be wrong. The CDR3 is 13 residues long. Germline lookup yields CDR1 SEHNR and CDR2 FQNEAQ (reference sequence). CDR3 nucleotide sequence: TGTGCCAGCAGCTTACTAGATGTGAATGAGCAGTTCTTC. Translating it yields CASSLLDVNEQFF.

This clone was detected once. This chain links TRBV28 with TRBJ2-1; 10 bases align to TRBD2. The trim removed 7 bases at V and 7 bases at J, leaving 16 bases unmatched. Germline CDR1 MDHEN, CDR2 SYDVKM. The CDR3 extends over 17 amino acids. This CDR3 is CASTSPKEREGWNEQFF. CDR3 bases: TGTGCCAGCACTTCCCCAAAAGAGCGGGAGGGCTGGAATGAGCAGTTCTTC.

This chain connects TRBV14 to TRBJ1-3; D not certain. Germline V lookup: CDR1 SGHDN, CDR2 FVKESK. CDR3 length: 16 amino acids. V shed 0 bases and J shed 1 base, with 10 bases lying between them. The CDR3 is CASSQDGEGSGNTIYF. CDR3 nucleotides: TGTGCCAGCAGCCAAGATGGAGAAGGATCTGGAAACACCATATATTTT. The full variable domain, in which reference TRBV14 and TRBJ1-3 provide the parts outside the CDR3, is EAGVTQFPSHSVIEKGQTVTLRCDPISGHDNLYWYRRVMGKEIKFLLHFVKESKQDESGMPNNRFLAERTGGTYSTLKVQPAELEDSGVYFCASSQDGEGSGNTIYFGEGSWLTVV.

This chain links TRBV19 with TRBJ2-7; D is unclear. Per the germline V gene, CDR1 is LNHDA and CDR2 is SQIVND (reference sequence). Trimming shortened V by 3 bases and J by 3 bases, and 12 bases separated the two germline ends. The CDR3 sequence is 14 residues long. The CDR3 region has the DNA TGTGCCAGTAGTATTACGGCAGGTTACTACGAGCAGTACTTC. This encodes CASSITAGYYEQYF. Full variable domain (outside the CDR3, taken from reference TRBV19 and TRBJ2-7): DGGITQSPKYLFRKEGQNVTLSCEQNLNHDAMYWYRQDPGQGLRLIYYSQIVNDFQKGDIAEGYSVSREKKESFPLTVTSAQKNPTAFYLCASSITAGYYEQYFGPGTRLTVT.

The rearrangement links TRBV28 to TRBJ2-7; perhaps TRBD1 as D (6 bases). This CDR3 contains 15 residues. Germline values: CDR1 MDHEN, CDR2 SYDVKM. The V end lost 5 bases, the J end lost 5 bases, and 19 bases lay between the germline ends. CDR3 in amino acids: CASSESQGAEDEQYF. In nucleotides, the CDR3 is TGTGCCAGCAGTGAGTCACAGGGTGCCGAAGACGAGCAGTACTTC.

This clone was picked up a small number of times. The V and J genes are TRBV27 and TRBJ1-1; 7 nucleotides match TRBD1. The junction had 3 bases not matched to a gene; V was cut back by 3 bases and J by 2 bases. The germline CDR1 and CDR2 sequences are MNHEY and SMNVEV (reference sequence). CDR3 length equals 14 residues. In DNA, the CDR3 is TGTGCCAGCAGTTTTGGGACAGTAAACACTGAAGCTTTCTTT. Translating it yields CASSFGTVNTEAFF.

V is TRBV28 and J is TRBJ2-7, with 13 bases that match TRBD2. The trim removed 6 bases at V and 2 bases at J, leaving 16 bases unmatched. The CDR3 extends over 19 amino acids. The V gene's germline CDR1 is MDHEN and CDR2 SYDVKM. As DNA, the CDR3 is TGTGCCAGCAGCGACCCGGGACAGAGACTAGCGGGAGGCCCCTACGAGCAGTACTTC. Amino acids: CASSDPGQRLAGGPYEQYF. Supplemented by reference TRBV28 and TRBJ2-7, the full variable domain reads DVKVTQSSRYLVKRTGEKVFLECVQDMDHENMFWYRQDPGLGLRLIYFSYDVKMKEKGDIPEGYSVSREKKERFSLILESASTNQTSMYLCASSDPGQRLAGGPYEQYFGPGTRLTVT.

A few counts support this clone. The V and J genes are TRBV7-9 and TRBJ2-7, with D possibly being TRBD2 (6 bases). CDR1 and CDR2 (germline): SEHNR, FQNEAQ (reference sequence). The CDR3 length is 13 residues. V was clipped by 5 bases and J by 1 base, with 9 bases between them. The CDR3 DNA reads as TGTGCCAGCAGCCGGAGGGGTTCCTACGAGCAGTACTTC. This gives the protein CASSRRGSYEQYF.

The V and J genes are TRBV6-5 and TRBJ1-2, with 9 bases aligning to TRBD1. Germline V lookup: CDR1 MNHEY, CDR2 SVGAGI. This CDR3 contains 13 residues. J lost 7 bases, V lost 2 bases, and 2 bases had no gene match. CDR3 protein: CASSYTGGPGYTF. The CDR3 DNA reads as TGTGCCAGCAGTTACACAGGGGGCCCTGGCTACACCTTC.

As concerns this clone: The germline gene is not matched at one end of the junction; a read error may be the cause. J is TRBJ1-2 and V is TRBV4-3; D is possibly TRBD1 (5 bases). The V gene's germline CDR1 is LGHNA and CDR2 YSLEER. CDR3 length: 16 amino acids. The CDR3 reads CASGQVTEDTNYGYTF. The CDR3 coding sequence is TGCGCCAGCGGCCAAGTCACAGAGGACACCAACTATGGCTACACCTTC.

The chain joins TRBV6-1 to TRBJ2-5; D possibly corresponds to TRBD1 (5 bases). CDR3 size: 14 residues. Deletions cut 1 base from V and 4 bases from J, with 10 bases between. Per germline, CDR1 MNHNS and CDR2 SASEGT. For the CDR3, the DNA is TGTGCCAGCAGTGAAGGTTCAGGGCCAGAGACCCAGTACTTC. It specifies CASSEGSGPETQYF.

The chain carries TRBV27 and TRBJ2-3; D unresolved. CDR3 length: 15 residues. The germline gives CDR1 MNHEY, CDR2 SMNVEV (reference sequence). V shed 5 bases and J shed 3 bases, with 15 bases lying between them. The CDR3 DNA reads TGTGCCAGCAGTCCCGACTCCCAGACTACAGATACGCAGTATTTT. This gives the protein CASSPDSQTTDTQYF.

The chain carries TRBV2 and TRBJ2-5; tentatively, D is TRBD2 (7 bases). The better agreement between TRBJ2-7 and the DNA end casts doubt on the J call. Germline CDR1 and CDR2: SNHLY and FYNNEI. The CDR3 consists of 20 residues. The CDR3 region is CASSEAVAGATSPGRYEQYF. The CDR3 coding sequence is TGTGCCAGCAGTGAAGCGGTGGCAGGGGCGACTAGCCCCGGACGGTACGAGCAGTACTTC.

The chain has TRBV18 and TRBJ2-5; D is ambiguous. V lost 3 bases and J lost 5, with 7 bases in between. This CDR3 spans 12 amino acids. CDR1 and CDR2 from the germline V gene are KGHSH and LQKENI. Written as DNA, the CDR3 is TGTGCCAGCTCACCCGCTCAGGAGACCCAGTACTTC. This codes for CASSPAQETQYF.

This chain joins TRBV11-2 and TRBJ2-3, with 7 bases fitting TRBD1. V was pared by 1 base and J by 6 bases, with 10 bases of the junction left unmatched. This CDR3 contains 16 residues. Germline-derived CDR1 and CDR2 are SGHAT and FQNNGV. CDR3 in DNA: TGTGCCAGCAGCTTAGTAGGGGGCGGAATTGAGGATACGCAGTATTTT. Protein sequence: CASSLVGGGIEDTQYF. Based on the CDR3 plus reference TRBV11-2 and TRBJ2-3, the full variable domain is EAGVAQSPRYKIIEKRQSVAFWCNPISGHATLYWYQQILGQGPKLLIQFQNNGVVDDSQLPKDRFSAERLKGVDSTLKIQPAKLEDSAVYLCASSLVGGGIEDTQYFGPGTRLTVL.

This chain joins TRBV5-1 and TRBJ2-5, with 9 bases lining up with TRBD1. CDR1 is SGHRS, CDR2 YFSETQ, per germline. The V gene end was trimmed by 4 bases and the J gene end by 5 bases; junction bases not matched to a gene: 6. The CDR3 is 14 amino acids. The CDR3: CASSPGTGYETQYF. The CDR3 coding sequence is TGCGCCAGCAGCCCTGGGACAGGGTACGAGACCCAGTACTTC.

This rearrangement joins TRBV4-3 to TRBJ2-1; TRBD2 is a possible D gene (6 bases). The CDR3 loop spans 15 amino acids. V shed 4 bases and J shed 2 bases, with 12 bases lying between them. The V gene's germline CDR1 is LGHNA and CDR2 YSLEER. The CDR3 DNA is TGCGCCAGCAGCCCGCGGGAAGATACCTACAATGAGCAGTTCTTC. It encodes CASSPREDTYNEQFF.

The chain recombines TRBV5-4 with TRBJ1-2; TRBD1 agrees at 7 bases. CDR1 is SGHNT and CDR2 is YYREEE in the germline V gene (reference sequence). V lost 0 bases to trimming and J lost 8 bases; unmatched junction nucleotides: 7. The CDR3 runs to 14 residues. CDR3 bases: TGTGCCAGCAGCTTGGCGCAGGGGGGCGACGGCTACACCTTC. This encodes CASSLAQGGDGYTF.

The chain couples TRBV18 to TRBJ1-1, with 7 bases fitting TRBD1. This CDR3 has 15 residues. J lost 2 bases, V lost 5 bases, and 8 bases had no gene match. CDR1 and CDR2 (germline): KGHSH, LQKENI. CDR3: CASSAQGDRNTEAFF. The CDR3 DNA is TGTGCCAGCTCAGCGCAGGGGGACAGAAACACTGAAGCTTTCTTT.

This clone was seen once. The chain is built from TRBV7-8 and TRBJ2-5; D not certain. The V gene's germline CDR1 is SGHVS and CDR2 FQNEAQ. This CDR3 contains 15 residues. V lost 1 base and J lost 3, with 12 bases in between. CDR3 nucleotide sequence: TGTGCCAGCAGCTTAGAAGCTAGAAAAGAAGAGACCCAGTACTTC. It specifies CASSLEARKEETQYF.

The rearrangement uses TRBV12-5 and TRBJ2-7; 9 nucleotides agree with TRBD1. Germline values: CDR1 LGHNT, CDR2 FRNRAP. There are 13 residues in the CDR3. V shed 10 bases and J 3 bases; nucleotides not matched to a gene: 7. The CDR3 region has the DNA TGTGCTACCCCGGGACAGGGCTTCTACGAGCAGTACTTC. Its protein product is CATPGQGFYEQYF.

The V and J genes are TRBV6-5 and TRBJ1-2; TRBD1 might be the D (6 bases). V shed 5 bases and J shed 1 base, with 14 bases lying between them. Per germline, CDR1 MNHEY and CDR2 SVGAGI. The CDR3 consists of 15 residues. For the CDR3, the DNA is TGTGCCAGCAGTCCCCGACAGGATTTTAACTATGGCTACACCTTC. Translated: CASSPRQDFNYGYTF.

The chain links TRBV2 to TRBJ1-1; TRBD1 matches at 7 bases. The V gene's germline CDR1 is SNHLY and CDR2 FYNNEI. Germline trimming cut 7 bases from V and 1 base from J; bases unmatched to any gene: 12. The CDR3 is 16 residues long. CDR3 coding DNA: TGTGCCAGCACCGAAGACAGGGTATCTTGGAACACTGAAGCTTTCTTT. Encoded protein: CASTEDRVSWNTEAFF.